This T cell receptor beta chain appears in the sequencing data of a study of identical twins. CDR3 length equals 15 residues. The germline CDR1 and CDR2 sequences are SGDLS and YYNGEE. The V end was cut by 0 bases, the J end by 0 bases, with 8 bases between. TCRdb reanalysed the 5' RACE reads using MiXCR and keeps one entry per CDR3 protein. This table holds 420,000 or so distinct CDR3 sequences, around 20% found once. Overall study results and limits: Rather than following the same donors, the conclusions depended on cross-sectional statistical analysis.

This clonotype was detected many times. What it binds is not known. The sequenced sample consisted of naive T cells sorted from blood. The TCR comes from a man over 45 in good health. V and J are TRBV9 and TRBJ2-3; D is possibly TRBD2 (6 bases). CDR3 in amino acids: CASSVAGASTDTQYF. CDR3 sequence (DNA): TGTGCCAGCAGCGTAGCGGGAGCAAGCACAGATACGCAGTATTTT.